The 4 T cell receptor beta chains below were found in one sample sequenced in a study of human T cells and chemical hapten exposure. Time point described: pre-sensitization, week 0. Regarding treatment: therapeutic diphenylcyclopropenone sensitization with weekly scalp DPC. One entry per CDR3 protein results from TCRdb running MiXCR on the RACE reads. The sample records some 90,000 distinct CDR3 sequences, about 8% being singletons. Sequenced material: whole blood, taken in connection with sensitization to the hapten diphenylcyclopropenone (DPC). These receptors all stem from a man between 35 and 55 years old with alopecia areata. Some clones in this sample may be carry-over from other donors' samples.

This chain links TRBV7-2 with TRBJ2-3; D remains ambiguous. CDR1 is SGHTA, CDR2 FQGNSA, per germline. This CDR3 region has 15 residues. V was clipped by 4 bases and J by 2 bases, with 13 bases between them. CDR3 bases: TGTGCCAGCAGCTCATCCCCCCGCTTCACAGATACGCAGTATTTT. It yields the protein CASSSSPRFTDTQYF.

This clonotype has at least ten counts. The rearrangement uses TRBV29-1 and TRBJ1-1, with TRBD1 matching 12 bases. Germline-derived CDR1 and CDR2 are SQVTM and ANQGSEA. This CDR3 has 17 amino acids. V was clipped by 1 base and J by 0 bases; unmatched bases: 6. The DNA of the CDR3 is TGCAGCGTTGAAGGCCTGGGACAGGGGGCGATGAACACTGAAGCTTTCTTT. Translated, it gives CSVEGLGQGAMNTEAFF.

The sample holds many counts of this clonotype. DNA of the CDR3: TGCAGCGTTGATGACGTGAACACTGAAGCTTTCTTT. Translation: CSVDDVNTEAFF. The chain uses TRBV29-1 and TRBJ1-1; D gene ambiguous. The CDR3 runs to 12 residues. CDR1 and CDR2 (germline): SQVTM, ANQGSEA. Trimming pared 3 bases from V and 0 bases from J, leaving 5 bases between.

There are many counts of this clonotype. The CDR3 loop reads CASSQGLLAGYNEQFF. The CDR3, as DNA: TGCGCCAGCAGCCAAGGGCTACTAGCGGGGTACAATGAGCAGTTCTTC. V and J are TRBV4-1 and TRBJ2-1, with 10 nucleotides matching TRBD2. This CDR3 has 16 amino acids. Trimming removed 1 base from V and 4 bases from J; junction bases left unmatched: 4. The germline V gene encodes CDR1 MGHRA and CDR2 YSYEKL.